This TCR beta chain was retrieved from a study of shared clonotypes between healthy human individuals. Original processing notes: Junction-only sequences without quality scores came from ImmunoSEQ, so filtering differed. Produced via immunoSEQ multiplex PCR; TCRdb's table is partial and in-frame only. V, J and clone size reflect that table, while D and trimming were determined from the DNA. The sample includes about 470,000 clones, roughly three quarters seen only once; the top ten take under 15%. This CDR3 has 16 residues. The V gene lost 2 bases and the J gene lost 0 bases, with 13 bases spanning the gap. CDR1 and CDR2 from the germline V gene are SEHNR and FQNEAQ (reference sequence).

The sample comprised PBMCs. The chain employs TRBV7-9 and TRBJ1-1; no clear D gene. This TCR was sampled from a middle-aged woman in good health. Some clones in this sample may be carry-over from other donors' samples. The chain's CDR3 is CASSLSLQRVNTEAFF. CDR3 nucleotide sequence: TGTGCCAGCAGCTTATCCCTACAGAGAGTGAACACTGAAGCTTTCTTT. Supplemented by reference TRBV7-9 and TRBJ1-1, the full variable domain reads DTGVSQNPRHKITKRGQNVTFRCDPISEHNRLYWYRQTLGQGPEFLTYFQNEAQLEKSRLLSDRFSAERPKGSFSTLEIQRTEQGDSAMYLCASSLSLQRVNTEAFFGQGTRLTVV.